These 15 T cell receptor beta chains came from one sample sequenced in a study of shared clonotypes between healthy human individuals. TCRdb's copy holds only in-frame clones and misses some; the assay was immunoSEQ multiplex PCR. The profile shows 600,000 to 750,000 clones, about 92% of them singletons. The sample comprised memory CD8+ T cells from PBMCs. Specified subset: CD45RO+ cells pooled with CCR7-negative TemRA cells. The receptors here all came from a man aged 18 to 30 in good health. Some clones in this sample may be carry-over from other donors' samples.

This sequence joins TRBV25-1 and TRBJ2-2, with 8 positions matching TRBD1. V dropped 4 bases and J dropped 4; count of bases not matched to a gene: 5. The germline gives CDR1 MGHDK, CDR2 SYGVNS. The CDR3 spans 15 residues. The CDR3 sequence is CASSAVTGATGELFF. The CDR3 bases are TGTGCCAGCAGTGCCGTGACAGGGGCCACCGGGGAGCTGTTTTTT.

In nucleotides, the CDR3 is TGCAGCGCCGCGGGGGGGTTAAATCAGCCCCAGCATTTT. This translates into CSAAGGLNQPQHF. V gene TRBV29-1 combines with J gene TRBJ1-5; TRBD1 might be the D (5 bases). V lost 7 bases and J 4 bases, leaving 14 bases between the germline ends. Germline V gene lookup returns CDR1 SQVTM and CDR2 ANQGSEA. The CDR3 sequence is 13 residues long.

CDR3 protein: CAWSAVVAGWAEQFF. The CDR3 nucleotides are TGTGCCTGGAGTGCGGTCGTAGCGGGATGGGCTGAGCAGTTCTTC. This chain joins TRBV30 and TRBJ2-1; 8 bases match TRBD2. Per the germline V gene, CDR1 is GTSNPN and CDR2 is SVGIG (reference sequence). V shed 1 base and J 9 bases; nucleotides not matched to a gene: 11. The CDR3 loop spans 15 amino acids.

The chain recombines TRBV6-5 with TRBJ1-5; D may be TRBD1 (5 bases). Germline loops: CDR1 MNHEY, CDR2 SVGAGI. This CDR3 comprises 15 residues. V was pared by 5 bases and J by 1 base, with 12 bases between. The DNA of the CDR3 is TGTGCCAGCAGTCAATTTCACAGGAGCAATCAGCCCCAGCATTTT. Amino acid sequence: CASSQFHRSNQPQHF.

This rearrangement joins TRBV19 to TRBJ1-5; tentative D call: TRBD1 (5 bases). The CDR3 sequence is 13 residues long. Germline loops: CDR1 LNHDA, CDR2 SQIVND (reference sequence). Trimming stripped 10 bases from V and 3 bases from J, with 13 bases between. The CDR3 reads CATEGRANQPQHF. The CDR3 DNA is TGTGCCACCGAGGGGAGGGCCAATCAGCCCCAGCATTTT.

In DNA, the CDR3 is TGTGCCAGCAGCTTAGGAACAGGGTATGATGGCTACACCTTC. Its translation is CASSLGTGYDGYTF. The J gene is TRBJ1-2, the V gene TRBV13; TRBD1 might be the D (6 bases). This CDR3 is built from 14 residues. Germline-derived CDR1 and CDR2 are PRHDT and FYEKMQ (reference sequence). The V and J ends lost 0 bases and 6 bases respectively, with 11 bases between them.

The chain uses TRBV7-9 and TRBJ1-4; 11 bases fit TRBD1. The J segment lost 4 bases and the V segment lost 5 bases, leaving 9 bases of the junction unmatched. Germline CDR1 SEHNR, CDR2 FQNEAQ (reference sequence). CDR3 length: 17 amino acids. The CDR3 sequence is CASSQGTGGRYNEKLFF. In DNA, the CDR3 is TGTGCCAGCAGCCAGGGGACAGGGGGAAGATATAATGAAAAACTGTTTTTT.

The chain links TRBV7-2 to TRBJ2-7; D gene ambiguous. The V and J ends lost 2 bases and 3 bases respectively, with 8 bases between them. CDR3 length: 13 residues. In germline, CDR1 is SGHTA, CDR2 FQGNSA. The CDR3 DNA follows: TGTGCCAGCAGCTTAAGATGGAGCTACGAGCAGTACTTC. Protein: CASSLRWSYEQYF.

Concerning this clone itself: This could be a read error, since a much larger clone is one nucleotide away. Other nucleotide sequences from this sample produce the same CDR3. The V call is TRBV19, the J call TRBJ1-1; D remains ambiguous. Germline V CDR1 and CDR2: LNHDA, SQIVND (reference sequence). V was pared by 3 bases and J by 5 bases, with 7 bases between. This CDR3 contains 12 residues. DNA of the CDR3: TGTGCCAGTAGTATCGGGTGGACTGAAGCTTTCTTT. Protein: CASSIGWTEAFF.

In DNA, the CDR3 is TGTGCCAGCAGTTTATCCGGGACAGGTGGGAGCTACGAGCAGTACTTC. Translating it yields CASSLSGTGGSYEQYF. V and J are TRBV28 and TRBJ2-7; 8 nucleotides agree with TRBD1. Germline V gives CDR1 MDHEN, CDR2 SYDVKM. V lost 1 base and J lost 3; bases outside the gene matches: 8. The CDR3 totals 16 residues. Combining the CDR3 with reference TRBV28 and TRBJ2-7 gives the whole variable domain DVKVTQSSRYLVKRTGEKVFLECVQDMDHENMFWYRQDPGLGLRLIYFSYDVKMKEKGDIPEGYSVSREKKERFSLILESASTNQTSMYLCASSLSGTGGSYEQYFGPGTRLTVT.

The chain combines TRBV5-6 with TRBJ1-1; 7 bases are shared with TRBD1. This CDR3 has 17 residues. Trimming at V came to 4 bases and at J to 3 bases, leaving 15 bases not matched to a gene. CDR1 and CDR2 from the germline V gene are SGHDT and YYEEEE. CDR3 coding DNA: TGTGCCAGCAGCCCGAGCTTGACAGGGATGAGGGACACTGAAGCTTTCTTT. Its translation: CASSPSLTGMRDTEAFF.

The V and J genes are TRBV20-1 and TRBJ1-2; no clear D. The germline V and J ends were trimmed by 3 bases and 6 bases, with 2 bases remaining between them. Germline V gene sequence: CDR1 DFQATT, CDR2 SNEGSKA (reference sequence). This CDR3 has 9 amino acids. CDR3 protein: CSASDGYTF. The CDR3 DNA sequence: TGCAGTGCTAGCGATGGCTACACCTTC.

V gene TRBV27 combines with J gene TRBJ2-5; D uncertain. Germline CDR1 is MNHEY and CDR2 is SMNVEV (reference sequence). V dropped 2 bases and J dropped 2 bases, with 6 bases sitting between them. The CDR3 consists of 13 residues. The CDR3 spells CASSLTVQETQYF. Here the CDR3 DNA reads TGTGCCAGCAGTTTAACGGTGCAAGAGACCCAGTACTTC.

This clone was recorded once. The CDR3 DNA is TGTGCCAGCAGCTTGATGGTAGTAGCGGAGGCAGATACGCAGTATTTT. Residues: CASSLMVVAEADTQYF. V and J are TRBV7-9 and TRBJ2-3, with a weak D call TRBD2 (6 bases). This CDR3 is 16 amino acids long. Germline V gene lookup returns CDR1 SEHNR and CDR2 FQNEAQ (reference sequence). The ends were cut back, 3 bases at V and 4 bases at J, with 17 bases in the middle.

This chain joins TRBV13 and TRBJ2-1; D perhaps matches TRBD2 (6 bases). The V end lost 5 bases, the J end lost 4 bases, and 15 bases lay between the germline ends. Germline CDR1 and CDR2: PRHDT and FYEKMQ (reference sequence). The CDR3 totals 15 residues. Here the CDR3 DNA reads TGTGCCAGCAGCCCAGAGGGAGGATATTACAATGAGCAGTTCTTC. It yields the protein CASSPEGGYYNEQFF.